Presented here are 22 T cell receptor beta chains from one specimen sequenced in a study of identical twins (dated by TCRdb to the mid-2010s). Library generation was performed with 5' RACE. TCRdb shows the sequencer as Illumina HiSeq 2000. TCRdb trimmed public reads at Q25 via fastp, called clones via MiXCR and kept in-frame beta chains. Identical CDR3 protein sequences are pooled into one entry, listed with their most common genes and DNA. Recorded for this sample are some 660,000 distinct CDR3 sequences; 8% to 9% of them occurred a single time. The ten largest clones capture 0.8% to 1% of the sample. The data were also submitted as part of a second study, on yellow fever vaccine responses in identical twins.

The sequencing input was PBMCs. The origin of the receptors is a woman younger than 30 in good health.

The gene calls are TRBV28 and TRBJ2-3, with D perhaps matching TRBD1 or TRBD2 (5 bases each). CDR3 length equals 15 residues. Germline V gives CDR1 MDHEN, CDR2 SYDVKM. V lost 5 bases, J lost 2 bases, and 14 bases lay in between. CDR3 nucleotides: TGTGCCAGCAGTGCCCGGGACGGGGCCACAGATACGCAGTATTTT. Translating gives CASSARDGATDTQYF.

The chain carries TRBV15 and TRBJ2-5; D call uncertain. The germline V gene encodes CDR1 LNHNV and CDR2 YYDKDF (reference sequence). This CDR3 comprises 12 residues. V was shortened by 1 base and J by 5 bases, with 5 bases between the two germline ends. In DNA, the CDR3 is TGTGCCACCAGCAGAGCCGACGAGACCCAGTACTTC. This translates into CATSRADETQYF.

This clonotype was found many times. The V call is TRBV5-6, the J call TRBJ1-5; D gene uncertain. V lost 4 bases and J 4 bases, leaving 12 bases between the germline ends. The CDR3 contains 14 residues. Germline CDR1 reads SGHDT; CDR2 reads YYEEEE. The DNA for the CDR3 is TGTGCCAGCAGCGGGTACAGAGGGAATCAGCCCCAGCATTTT. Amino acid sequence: CASSGYRGNQPQHF.

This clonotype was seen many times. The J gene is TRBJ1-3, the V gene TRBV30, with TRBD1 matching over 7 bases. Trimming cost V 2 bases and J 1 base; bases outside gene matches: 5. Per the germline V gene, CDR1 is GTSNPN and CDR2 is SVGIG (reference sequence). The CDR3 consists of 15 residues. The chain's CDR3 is CAWSRDSGSGNTIYF. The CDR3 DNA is TGTGCCTGGAGTAGGGACAGCGGTTCTGGAAACACCATATATTTT.

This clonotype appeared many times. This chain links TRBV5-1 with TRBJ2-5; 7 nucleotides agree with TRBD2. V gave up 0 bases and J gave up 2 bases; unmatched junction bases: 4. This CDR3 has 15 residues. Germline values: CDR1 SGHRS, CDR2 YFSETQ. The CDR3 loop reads CASSLGDYSQETQYF. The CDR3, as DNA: TGCGCCAGCAGCTTGGGGGACTACTCACAAGAGACCCAGTACTTC. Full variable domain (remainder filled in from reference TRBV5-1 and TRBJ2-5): KAGVTQTPRYLIKTRGQQVTLSCSPISGHRSVSWYQQTPGQGLQFLFEYFSETQRNKGNFPGRFSGRQFSNSRSEMNVSTLELGDSALYLCASSLGDYSQETQYFGPGTRLLVL.

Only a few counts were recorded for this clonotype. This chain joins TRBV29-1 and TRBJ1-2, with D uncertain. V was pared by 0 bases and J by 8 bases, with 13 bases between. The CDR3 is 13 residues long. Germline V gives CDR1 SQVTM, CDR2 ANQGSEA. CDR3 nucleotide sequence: TGCAGCGTTGAAGACCCCGGGTATGGCGGCTACACCTTC. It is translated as CSVEDPGYGGYTF.

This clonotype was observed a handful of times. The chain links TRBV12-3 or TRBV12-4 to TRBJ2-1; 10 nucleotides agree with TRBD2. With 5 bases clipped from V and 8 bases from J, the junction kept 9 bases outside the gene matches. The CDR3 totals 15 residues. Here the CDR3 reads CASSARSGGAYEQFF. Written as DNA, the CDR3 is TGTGCCAGCAGTGCCCGGAGCGGGGGGGCGTATGAGCAGTTCTTC.

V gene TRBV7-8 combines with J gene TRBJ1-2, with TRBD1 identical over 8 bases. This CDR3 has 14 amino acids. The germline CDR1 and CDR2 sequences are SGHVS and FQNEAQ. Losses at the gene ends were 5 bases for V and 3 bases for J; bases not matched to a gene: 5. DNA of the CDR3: TGTGCCAGCAGCCCCACGACAGGGGACTATGGCTACACCTTC. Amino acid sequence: CASSPTTGDYGYTF.

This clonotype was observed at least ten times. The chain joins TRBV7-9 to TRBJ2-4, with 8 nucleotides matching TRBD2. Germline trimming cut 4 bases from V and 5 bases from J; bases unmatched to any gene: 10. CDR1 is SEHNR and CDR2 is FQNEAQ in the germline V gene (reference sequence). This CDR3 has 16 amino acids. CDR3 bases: TGTGCCAGCAGCTACCAGCGGGAGCGAACACAAAACATTCAGTACTTC. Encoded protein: CASSYQRERTQNIQYF.

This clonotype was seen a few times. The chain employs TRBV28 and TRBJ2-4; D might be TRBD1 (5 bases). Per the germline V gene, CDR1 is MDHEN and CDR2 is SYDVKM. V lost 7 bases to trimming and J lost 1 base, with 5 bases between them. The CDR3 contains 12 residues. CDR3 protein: CASKGAKNIQYF. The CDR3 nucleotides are TGTGCCAGCAAGGGGGCCAAAAACATTCAGTACTTC.

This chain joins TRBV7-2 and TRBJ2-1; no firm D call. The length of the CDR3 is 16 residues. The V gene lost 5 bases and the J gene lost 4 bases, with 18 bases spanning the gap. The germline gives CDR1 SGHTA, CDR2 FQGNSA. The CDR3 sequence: CASSATLLDGYNEQFF. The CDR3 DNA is TGTGCCAGCAGCGCTACATTATTAGACGGATACAATGAGCAGTTCTTC.

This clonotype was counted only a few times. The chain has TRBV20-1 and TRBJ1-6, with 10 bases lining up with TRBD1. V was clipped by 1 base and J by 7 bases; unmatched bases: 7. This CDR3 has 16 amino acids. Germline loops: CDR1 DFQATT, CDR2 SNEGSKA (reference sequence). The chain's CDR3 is CSARVWDRGLNSPLHF. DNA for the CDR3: TGCAGTGCTAGAGTGTGGGACAGGGGCCTAAATTCACCCCTCCACTTT.

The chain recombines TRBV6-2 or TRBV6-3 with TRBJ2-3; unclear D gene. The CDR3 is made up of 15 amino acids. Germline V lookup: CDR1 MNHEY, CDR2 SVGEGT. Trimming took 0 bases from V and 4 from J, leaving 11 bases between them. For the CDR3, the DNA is TGTGCCAGCAGTTACTCGTACTCCCGCGCAGATACGCAGTATTTT. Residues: CASSYSYSRADTQYF.

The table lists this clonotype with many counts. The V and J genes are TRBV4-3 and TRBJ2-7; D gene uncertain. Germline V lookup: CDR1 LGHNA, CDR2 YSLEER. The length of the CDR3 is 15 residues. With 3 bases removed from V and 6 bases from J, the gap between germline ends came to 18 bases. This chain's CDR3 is CASSQNLGVRSEQYF. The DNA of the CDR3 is TGCGCCAGCAGCCAGAACCTTGGGGTTAGGAGCGAGCAGTACTTC.

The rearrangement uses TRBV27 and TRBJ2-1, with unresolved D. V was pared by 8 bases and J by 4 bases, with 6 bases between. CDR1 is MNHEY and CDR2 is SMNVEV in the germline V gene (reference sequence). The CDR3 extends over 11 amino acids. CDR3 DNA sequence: TGTGCCAGCGCAATTTACAATGAGCAGTTCTTC. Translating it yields CASAIYNEQFF.

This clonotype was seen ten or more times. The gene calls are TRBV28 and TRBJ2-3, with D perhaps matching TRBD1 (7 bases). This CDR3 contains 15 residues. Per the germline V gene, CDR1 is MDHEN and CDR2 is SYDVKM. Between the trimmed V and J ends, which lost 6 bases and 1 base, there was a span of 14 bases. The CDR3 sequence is CASRIGGTGTDTQYF. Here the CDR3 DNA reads TGTGCCAGCAGAATAGGGGGGACAGGCACAGATACGCAGTATTTT.

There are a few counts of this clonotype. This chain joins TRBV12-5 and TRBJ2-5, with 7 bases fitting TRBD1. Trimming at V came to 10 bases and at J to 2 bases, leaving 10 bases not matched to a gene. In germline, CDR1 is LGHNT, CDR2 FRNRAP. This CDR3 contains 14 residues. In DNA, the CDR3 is TGTGCTACCGGGACAGAAGAACCTCAAGAGACCCAGTACTTC. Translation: CATGTEEPQETQYF.

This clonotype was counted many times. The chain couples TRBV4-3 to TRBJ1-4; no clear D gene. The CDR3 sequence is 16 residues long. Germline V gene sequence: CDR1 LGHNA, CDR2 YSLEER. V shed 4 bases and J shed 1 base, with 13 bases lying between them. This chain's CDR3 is CASSPTTWLTNEKLFF. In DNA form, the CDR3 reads TGCGCCAGCAGCCCCACAACGTGGTTAACTAATGAAAAACTGTTTTTT.

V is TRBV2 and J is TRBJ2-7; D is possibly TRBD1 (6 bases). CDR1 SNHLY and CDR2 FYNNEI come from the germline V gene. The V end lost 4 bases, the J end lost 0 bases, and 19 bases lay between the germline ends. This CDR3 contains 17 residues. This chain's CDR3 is CASSAPPTGLSSYEQYF. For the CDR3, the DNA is TGTGCCAGCAGTGCACCACCGACAGGCCTGAGCTCCTACGAGCAGTACTTC.

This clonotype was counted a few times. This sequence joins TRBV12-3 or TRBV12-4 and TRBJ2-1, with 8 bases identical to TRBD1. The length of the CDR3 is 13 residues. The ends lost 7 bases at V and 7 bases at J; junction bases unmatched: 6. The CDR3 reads CASNDRGRNEQFF. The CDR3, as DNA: TGTGCCAGCAATGACAGGGGAAGAAATGAGCAGTTCTTC.

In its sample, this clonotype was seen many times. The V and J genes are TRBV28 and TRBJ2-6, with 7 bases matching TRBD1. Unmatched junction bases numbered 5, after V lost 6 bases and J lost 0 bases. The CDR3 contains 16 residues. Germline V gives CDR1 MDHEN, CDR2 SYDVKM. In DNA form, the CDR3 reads TGTGCCAGCAGGAGGACAGGTGCCTCTGGGGCCAACGTCCTGACTTTC. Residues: CASRRTGASGANVLTF.

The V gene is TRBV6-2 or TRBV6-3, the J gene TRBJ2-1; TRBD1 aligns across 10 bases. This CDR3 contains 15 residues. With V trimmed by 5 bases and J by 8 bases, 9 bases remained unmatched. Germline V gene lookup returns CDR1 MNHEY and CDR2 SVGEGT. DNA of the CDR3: TGTGCCAGCAGTGGTCGGACAGGGGGGTGGCATGAGCAGTTCTTC. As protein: CASSGRTGGWHEQFF.